This T cell receptor (beta chain) is from a study of OX40 agonist ivuxolimab in advanced cancers. TCRdb's copy holds only in-frame clones and misses some; the assay was immunoSEQ multiplex PCR. The sample has tens of thousands of clones; over 80% are singletons. At baseline, cycle 4 day 1, and cycle 7 day 1, blood was sampled. General study points: Relative to CD4+ cells, CD8+ T cells on average had more expanded clones. CD4+ and CD8+ blood T cells expanded clonally by week 6 at 0.1 to 3.0 mg/kg.

Remarks on this clone: Its antigen is unidentified.

V lost 6 bases, J lost 2 bases, and 20 bases lay in between. Per germline, CDR1 MDHEN and CDR2 SYDVKM. The CDR3 extends over 17 amino acids. The material sequenced was CD4+ or CD8+ T cells sorted from blood, taken in a trial of the OX40 agonist ivuxolimab. V usage is TRBV28 and J usage is TRBJ1-5; tentatively, D is TRBD1 (6 bases). This receptor was identified in an adult with an advanced solid tumor such as melanoma, head and neck, liver or kidney cancer. DNA of the CDR3: TGTGCCAGCAGCGGAACGGGGGGCGCGGGCGGCAATCAGCCCCAGCATTTT. Residues: CASSGTGGAGGNQPQHF. Based on the CDR3 plus reference TRBV28 and TRBJ1-5, the full variable domain is DVKVTQSSRYLVKRTGEKVFLECVQDMDHENMFWYRQDPGLGLRLIYFSYDVKMKEKGDIPEGYSVSREKKERFSLILESASTNQTSMYLCASSGTGGAGGNQPQHFGDGTRLSIL.